This record concerns one T cell receptor beta chain sequence. Its matching antigen is unknown. This sample is drawn from a study of Ad26.COV2.S vaccination and SARS-CoV-2 variants. Points from the study as a whole: Total T cell responses may have been underestimated by the TCR breadth and depth analyses. Vaccinated and placebo-treated recipients had similar non-spike TCR breadth.

Profiling relied on immunoSEQ multiplex PCR, and the TCRdb table lists in-frame clones only, not all of them. The sample shows 85,000 to 95,000 clones, about four fifths of them seen only once. V gave up 4 bases and J gave up 4 bases, with 10 bases separating them. Per germline, CDR1 MGHRA and CDR2 YSYEKL. This CDR3 spans 13 amino acids. The clonotype comes from a human donor who had recovered from COVID-19. The J gene is TRBJ1-1, the V gene TRBV4-1, with D perhaps TRBD1 (5 bases). The material was peripheral blood, obtained after recovery from COVID-19. The CDR3 sequence: CASSLQGGTEAFF. The CDR3 nucleotides read TGCGCCAGCAGCCTTCAGGGCGGCACTGAAGCTTTCTTT.